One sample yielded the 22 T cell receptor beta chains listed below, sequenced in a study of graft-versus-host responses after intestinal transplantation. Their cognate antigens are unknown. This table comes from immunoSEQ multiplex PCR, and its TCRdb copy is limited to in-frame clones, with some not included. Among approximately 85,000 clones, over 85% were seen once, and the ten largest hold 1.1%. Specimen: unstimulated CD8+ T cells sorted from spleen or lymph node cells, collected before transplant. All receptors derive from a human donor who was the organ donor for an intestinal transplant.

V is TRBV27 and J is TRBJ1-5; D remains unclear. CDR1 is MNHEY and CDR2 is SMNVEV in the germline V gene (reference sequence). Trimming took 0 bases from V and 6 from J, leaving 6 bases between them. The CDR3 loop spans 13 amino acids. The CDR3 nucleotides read TGTGCCAGCAGTTTATCCGAGGGTCAGCCCCAGCATTTT. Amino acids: CASSLSEGQPQHF.

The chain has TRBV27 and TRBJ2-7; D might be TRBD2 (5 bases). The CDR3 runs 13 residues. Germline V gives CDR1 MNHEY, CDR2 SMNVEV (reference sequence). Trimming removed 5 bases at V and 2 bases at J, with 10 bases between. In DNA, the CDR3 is TGTGCCAGCAGTGACTTGACTACCTACGAGCAGTACTTC. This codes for CASSDLTTYEQYF.

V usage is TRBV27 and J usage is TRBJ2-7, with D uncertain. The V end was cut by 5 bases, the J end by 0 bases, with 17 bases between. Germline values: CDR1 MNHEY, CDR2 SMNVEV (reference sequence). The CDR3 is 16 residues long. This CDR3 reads CASSPRSLPSSYEQYF. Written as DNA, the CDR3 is TGTGCCAGCAGTCCCCGGTCCCTTCCGAGCTCCTACGAGCAGTACTTC.

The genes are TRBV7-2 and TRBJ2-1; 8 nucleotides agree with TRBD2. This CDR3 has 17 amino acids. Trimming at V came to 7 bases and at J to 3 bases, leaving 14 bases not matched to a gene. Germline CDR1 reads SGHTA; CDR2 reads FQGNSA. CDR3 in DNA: TGTGCCAGCAACAAATTGGGGTGGCTAGCGGGCTACAATGAGCAGTTCTTC. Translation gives CASNKLGWLAGYNEQFF.

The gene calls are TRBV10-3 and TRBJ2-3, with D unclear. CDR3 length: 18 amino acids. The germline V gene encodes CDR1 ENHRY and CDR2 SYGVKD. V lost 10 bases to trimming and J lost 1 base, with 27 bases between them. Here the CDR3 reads CATQPHPRIPVRTDTQYF. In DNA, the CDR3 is TGTGCCACCCAACCCCACCCTAGGATCCCTGTCCGCACAGATACGCAGTATTTT.

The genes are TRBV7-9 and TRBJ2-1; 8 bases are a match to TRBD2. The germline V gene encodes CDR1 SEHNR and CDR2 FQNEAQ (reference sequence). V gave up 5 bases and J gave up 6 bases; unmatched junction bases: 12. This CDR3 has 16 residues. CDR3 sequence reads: CASSPLVGGGPNEQFF. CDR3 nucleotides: TGTGCCAGCAGCCCCCTAGTGGGCGGGGGGCCCAATGAGCAGTTCTTC. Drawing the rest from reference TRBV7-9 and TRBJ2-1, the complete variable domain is DTGVSQNPRHKITKRGQNVTFRCDPISEHNRLYWYRQTLGQGPEFLTYFQNEAQLEKSRLLSDRFSAERPKGSFSTLEIQRTEQGDSAMYLCASSPLVGGGPNEQFFGPGTRLTVL.

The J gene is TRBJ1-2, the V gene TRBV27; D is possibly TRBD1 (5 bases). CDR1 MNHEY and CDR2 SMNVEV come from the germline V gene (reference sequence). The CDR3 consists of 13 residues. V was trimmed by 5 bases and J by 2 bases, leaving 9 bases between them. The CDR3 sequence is CASSMTVNYGYTF. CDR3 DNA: TGTGCCAGCAGTATGACAGTAAACTATGGCTACACCTTC.

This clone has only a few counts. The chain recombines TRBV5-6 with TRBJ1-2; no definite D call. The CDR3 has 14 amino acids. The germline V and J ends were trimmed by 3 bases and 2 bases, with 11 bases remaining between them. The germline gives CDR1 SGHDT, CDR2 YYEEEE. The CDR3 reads CASSSVGGNYGYTF. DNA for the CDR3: TGTGCCAGCAGCTCAGTGGGAGGGAACTATGGCTACACCTTC.

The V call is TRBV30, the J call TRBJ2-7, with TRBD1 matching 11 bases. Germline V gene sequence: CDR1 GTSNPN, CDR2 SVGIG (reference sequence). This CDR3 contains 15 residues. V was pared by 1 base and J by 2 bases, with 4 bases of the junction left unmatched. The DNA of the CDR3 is TGTGCCTGGAGTGCGGGGACAGGGGGTGCCTACGAGCAGTACTTC. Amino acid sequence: CAWSAGTGGAYEQYF.

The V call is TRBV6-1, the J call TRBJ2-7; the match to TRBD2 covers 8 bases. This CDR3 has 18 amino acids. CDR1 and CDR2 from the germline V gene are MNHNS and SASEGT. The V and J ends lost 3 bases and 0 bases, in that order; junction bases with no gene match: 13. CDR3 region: CASSDRLAGMKPSYEQYF. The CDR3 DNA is TGTGCCAGCAGTGACCGATTAGCGGGAATGAAACCCTCCTACGAGCAGTACTTC.

The CDR3 DNA sequence: TGTGCCACCAGCAGGGGGCTGGTGGGCTCGAACACCGGGGAGCTGTTTTTT. Its protein is CATSRGLVGSNTGELFF. This rearrangement joins TRBV15 to TRBJ2-2; TRBD1 might be the D (5 bases). Trimming removed 3 bases from V and 0 bases from J, with 14 bases in between. Germline V lookup: CDR1 LNHNV, CDR2 YYDKDF (reference sequence). This CDR3 region has 17 residues. Variable domain in full (rest from reference TRBV15 and TRBJ2-2): DAMVIQNPRYQVTQFGKPVTLSCSQTLNHNVMYWYQQKSSQAPKLLFHYYDKDFNNEADTPDNFQSRRPNTSFCFLDIRSPGLGDTAMYLCATSRGLVGSNTGELFFGEGSRLTVL.

Here the CDR3 reads CASSWGQPSPLHF. CDR3 nucleotides: TGTGCCAGCAGCTGGGGACAGCCTTCACCCCTCCACTTT. The chain carries TRBV11-2 and TRBJ1-6; 7 bases match TRBD1. Germline V CDR1 and CDR2: SGHAT, FQNNGV. The CDR3 loop spans 13 amino acids. With V trimmed by 4 bases and J by 9 bases, 3 bases remained unmatched.

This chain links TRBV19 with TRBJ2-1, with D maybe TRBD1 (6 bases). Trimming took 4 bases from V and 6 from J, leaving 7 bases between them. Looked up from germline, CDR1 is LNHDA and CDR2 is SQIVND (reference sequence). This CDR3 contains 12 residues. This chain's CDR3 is CASSRQVNEQFF. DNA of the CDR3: TGTGCCAGTAGTAGACAGGTCAATGAGCAGTTCTTC.

The CDR3 loop is CASSFSGGPPYEQYF. The CDR3 DNA sequence: TGTGCCAGTAGTTTCTCCGGAGGTCCACCCTACGAGCAGTACTTC. The rearrangement joins TRBV19 to TRBJ2-7, with D tentatively TRBD2 (5 bases). The length of the CDR3 is 15 residues. Germline V gives CDR1 LNHDA, CDR2 SQIVND (reference sequence). Trimming left V 5 bases short and J 2 bases short, with 16 bases between. Filled out from reference TRBV19 and TRBJ2-7, the complete variable domain reads DGGITQSPKYLFRKEGQNVTLSCEQNLNHDAMYWYRQDPGQGLRLIYYSQIVNDFQKGDIAEGYSVSREKKESFPLTVTSAQKNPTAFYLCASSFSGGPPYEQYFGPGTRLTVT.

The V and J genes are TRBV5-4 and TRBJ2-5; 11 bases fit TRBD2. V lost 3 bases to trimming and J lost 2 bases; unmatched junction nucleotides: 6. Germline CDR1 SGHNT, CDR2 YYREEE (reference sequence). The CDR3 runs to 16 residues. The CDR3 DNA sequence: TGTGCCAGCAGCTCGCTGACTAGCGGGGAGCAAGAGACCCAGTACTTC. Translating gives CASSSLTSGEQETQYF. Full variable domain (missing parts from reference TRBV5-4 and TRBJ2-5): ETGVTQSPTHLIKTRGQQVTLRCSSQSGHNTVSWYQQALGQGPQFIFQYYREEENGRGNFPPRFSGLQFPNYSSELNVNALELDDSALYLCASSSLTSGEQETQYFGPGTRLLVL.

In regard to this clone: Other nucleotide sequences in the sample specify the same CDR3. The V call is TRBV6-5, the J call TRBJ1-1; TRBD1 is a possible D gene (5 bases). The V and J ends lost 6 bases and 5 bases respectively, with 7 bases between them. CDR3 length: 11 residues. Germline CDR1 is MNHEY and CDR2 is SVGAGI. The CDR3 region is CASSGGTEAFF. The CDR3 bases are TGTGCCAGCAGCGGGGGAACTGAAGCTTTCTTT.

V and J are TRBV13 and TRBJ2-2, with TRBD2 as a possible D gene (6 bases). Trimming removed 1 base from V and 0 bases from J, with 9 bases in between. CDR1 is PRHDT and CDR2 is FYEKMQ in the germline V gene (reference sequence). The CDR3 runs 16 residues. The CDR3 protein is CASSLDAGSNTGELFF. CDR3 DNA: TGTGCCAGCAGCTTAGACGCGGGGTCGAACACCGGGGAGCTGTTTTTT.

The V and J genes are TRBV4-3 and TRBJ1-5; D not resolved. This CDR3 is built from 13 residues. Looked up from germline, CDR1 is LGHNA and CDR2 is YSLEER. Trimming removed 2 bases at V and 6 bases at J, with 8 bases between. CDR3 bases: TGCGCCAGCAGCCAATCTATACTTCAGCCCCAGCATTTT. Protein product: CASSQSILQPQHF.

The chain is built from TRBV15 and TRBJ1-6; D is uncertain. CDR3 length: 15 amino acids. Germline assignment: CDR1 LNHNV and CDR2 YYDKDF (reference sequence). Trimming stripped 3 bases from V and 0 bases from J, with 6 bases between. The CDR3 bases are TGTGCCACCAGCAGTAGATCCTCCTATAATTCACCCCTCCACTTT. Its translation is CATSSRSSYNSPLHF.

CDR3 region: CASSVNRDYNQPQHF. The DNA of the CDR3 is TGTGCCAGTAGTGTGAACAGGGACTACAATCAGCCCCAGCATTTT. The rearrangement uses TRBV19 and TRBJ1-5; the D gene is possibly TRBD1 (6 bases). V was cut by 5 bases and J by 3 bases, with 14 bases left in between. CDR3 length: 15 residues. In germline, CDR1 is LNHDA, CDR2 SQIVND (reference sequence).

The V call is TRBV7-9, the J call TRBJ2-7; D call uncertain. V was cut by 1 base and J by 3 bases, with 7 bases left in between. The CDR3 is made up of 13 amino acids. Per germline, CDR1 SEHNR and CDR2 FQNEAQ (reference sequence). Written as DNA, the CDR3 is TGTGCCAGCAGCTTAGGGGCTTACTACGAGCAGTACTTC. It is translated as CASSLGAYYEQYF. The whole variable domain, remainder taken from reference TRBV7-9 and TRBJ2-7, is DTGVSQNPRHKITKRGQNVTFRCDPISEHNRLYWYRQTLGQGPEFLTYFQNEAQLEKSRLLSDRFSAERPKGSFSTLEIQRTEQGDSAMYLCASSLGAYYEQYFGPGTRLTVT.

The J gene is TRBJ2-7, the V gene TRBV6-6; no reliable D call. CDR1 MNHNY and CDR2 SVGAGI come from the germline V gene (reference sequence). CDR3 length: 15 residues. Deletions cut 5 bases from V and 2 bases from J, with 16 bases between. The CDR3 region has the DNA TGTGCCAGCAGTAGCCGCGTGTCTCATACCTACGAGCAGTACTTC. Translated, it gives CASSSRVSHTYEQYF.